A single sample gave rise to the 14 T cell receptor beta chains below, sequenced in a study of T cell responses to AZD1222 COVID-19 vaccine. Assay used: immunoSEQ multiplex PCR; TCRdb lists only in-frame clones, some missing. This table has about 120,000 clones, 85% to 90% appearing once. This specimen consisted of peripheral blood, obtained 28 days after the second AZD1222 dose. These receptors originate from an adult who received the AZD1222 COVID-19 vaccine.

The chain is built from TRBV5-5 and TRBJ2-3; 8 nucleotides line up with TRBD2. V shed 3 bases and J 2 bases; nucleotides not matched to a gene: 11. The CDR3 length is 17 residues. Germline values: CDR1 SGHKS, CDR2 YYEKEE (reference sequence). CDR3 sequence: CASSSTGAGGLTDTQYF. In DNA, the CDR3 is TGTGCCAGCAGCTCGACGGGGGCGGGGGGCCTCACAGATACGCAGTATTTT. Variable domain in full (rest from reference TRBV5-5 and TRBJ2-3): DAGVTQSPTHLIKTRGQQVTLRCSPISGHKSVSWYQQVLGQGPQFIFQYYEKEERGRGNFPDRFSARQFPNYSSELNVNALLLGDSALYLCASSSTGAGGLTDTQYFGPGTRLTVL.

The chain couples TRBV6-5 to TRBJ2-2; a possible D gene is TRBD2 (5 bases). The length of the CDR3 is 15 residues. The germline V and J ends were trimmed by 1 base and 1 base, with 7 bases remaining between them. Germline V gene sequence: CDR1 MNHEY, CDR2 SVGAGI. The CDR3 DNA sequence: TGTGCCAGCAGTTACTTGGCGGGGAACACCGGGGAGCTGTTTTTT. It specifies CASSYLAGNTGELFF.

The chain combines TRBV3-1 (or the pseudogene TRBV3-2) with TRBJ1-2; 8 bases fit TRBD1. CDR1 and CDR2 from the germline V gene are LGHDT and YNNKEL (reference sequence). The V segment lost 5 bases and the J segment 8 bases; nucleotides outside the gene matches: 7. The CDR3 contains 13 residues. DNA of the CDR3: TGTGCCAGCAGCGACAGGGGAGGGGGAGGCTACACCTTC. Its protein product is CASSDRGGGGYTF.

CDR3 in DNA: TGTGCCAGCAGCCAAGCCCTTTATGGCTACACCTTC. This sequence encodes CASSQALYGYTF. The chain has TRBV14 and TRBJ1-2; D gene unclear. The CDR3 is made up of 12 amino acids. V lost 1 base and J lost 5, with 5 bases in between. Per germline, CDR1 SGHDN and CDR2 FVKESK.

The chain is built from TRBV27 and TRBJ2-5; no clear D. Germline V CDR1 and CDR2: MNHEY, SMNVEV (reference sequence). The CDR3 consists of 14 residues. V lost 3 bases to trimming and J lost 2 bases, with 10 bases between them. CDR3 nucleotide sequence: TGTGCCAGCAGTTTTAGGGCAGATCAAGAGACCCAGTACTTC. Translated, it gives CASSFRADQETQYF.

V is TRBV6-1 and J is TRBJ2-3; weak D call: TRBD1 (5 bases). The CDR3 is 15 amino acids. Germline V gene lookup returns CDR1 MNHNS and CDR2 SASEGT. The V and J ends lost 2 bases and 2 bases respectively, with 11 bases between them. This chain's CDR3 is CASSESQEFTDTQYF. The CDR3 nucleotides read TGTGCCAGCAGTGAATCACAGGAGTTCACAGATACGCAGTATTTT.

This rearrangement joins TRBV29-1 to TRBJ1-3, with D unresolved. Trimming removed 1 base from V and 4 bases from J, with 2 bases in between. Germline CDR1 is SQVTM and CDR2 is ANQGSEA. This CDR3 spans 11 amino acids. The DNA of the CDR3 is TGCAGCGTTGAAGCCGGAAACACCATATATTTT. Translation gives CSVEAGNTIYF.

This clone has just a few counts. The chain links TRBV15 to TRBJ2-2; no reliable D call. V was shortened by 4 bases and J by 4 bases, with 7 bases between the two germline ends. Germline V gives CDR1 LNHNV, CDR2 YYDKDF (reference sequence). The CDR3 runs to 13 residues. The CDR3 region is CATSTTFTGELFF. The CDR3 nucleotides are TGTGCCACCAGCACGACCTTCACCGGGGAGCTGTTTTTT.

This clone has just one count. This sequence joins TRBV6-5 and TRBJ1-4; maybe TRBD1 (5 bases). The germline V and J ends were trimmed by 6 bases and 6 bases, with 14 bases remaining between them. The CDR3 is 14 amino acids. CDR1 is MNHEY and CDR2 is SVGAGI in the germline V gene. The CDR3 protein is CASRGEWGDEKLFF. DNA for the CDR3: TGTGCCAGCAGGGGAGAGTGGGGGGATGAAAAACTGTTTTTT.

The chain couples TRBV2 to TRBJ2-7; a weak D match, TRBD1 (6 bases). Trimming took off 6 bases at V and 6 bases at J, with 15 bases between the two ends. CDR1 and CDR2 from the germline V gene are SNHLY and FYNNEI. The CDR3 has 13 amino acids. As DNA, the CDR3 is TGTGCCAGCAGGGGTACAGGGTTAGGCGAGCAGTACTTC. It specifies CASRGTGLGEQYF.

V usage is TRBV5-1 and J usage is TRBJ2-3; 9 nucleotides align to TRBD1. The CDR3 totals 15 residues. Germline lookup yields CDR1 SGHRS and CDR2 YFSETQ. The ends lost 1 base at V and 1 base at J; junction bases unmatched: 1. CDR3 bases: TGCGCCAGCAGCTTGCGGGACAGGGGCACAGATACGCAGTATTTT. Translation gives CASSLRDRGTDTQYF.

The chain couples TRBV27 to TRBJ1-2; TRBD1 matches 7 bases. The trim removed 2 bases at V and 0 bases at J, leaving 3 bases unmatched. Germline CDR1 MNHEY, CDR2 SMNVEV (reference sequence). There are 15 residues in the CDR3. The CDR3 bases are TGTGCCAGCAGTTTAAGAACAGGGGCTAACTATGGCTACACCTTC. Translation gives CASSLRTGANYGYTF.

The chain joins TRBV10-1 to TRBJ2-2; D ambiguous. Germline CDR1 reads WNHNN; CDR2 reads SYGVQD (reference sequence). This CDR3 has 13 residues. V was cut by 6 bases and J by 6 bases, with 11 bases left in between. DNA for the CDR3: TGCGCCAGCAGCGCTCAGTCGGCCGGGGAGCTGTTTTTT. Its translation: CASSAQSAGELFF.

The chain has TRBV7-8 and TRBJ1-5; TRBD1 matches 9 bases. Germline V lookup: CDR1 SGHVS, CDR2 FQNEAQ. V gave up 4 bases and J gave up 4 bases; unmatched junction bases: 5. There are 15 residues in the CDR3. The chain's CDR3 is CASSSMTGGNQPQHF. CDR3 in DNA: TGTGCCAGCAGCTCGATGACAGGGGGGAATCAGCCCCAGCATTTT.